This T cell receptor beta chain was identified in a study of blood T cell repertoires in COVID-19. Looking at the study overall: Samples taken during acute and convalescent COVID-19 were collected in the United States, Italy and Spain. From T cells, B-cell-depleted T cells, or PBMCs came the material, which was cDNA or gDNA.

Losses at the gene ends were 6 bases for V and 2 bases for J; bases not matched to a gene: 3. This CDR3 contains 13 residues. Looked up from germline, CDR1 is SNHLY and CDR2 is FYNNEI. Per the original data handling: Quantification of nucleated cells was approximated via reference gene primer amplification. This table comes from immunoSEQ multiplex PCR, and its TCRdb copy is limited to in-frame clones, with some not included. Clone size and V and J calls were adopted from that table, with D and trimming inferred from the DNA. The sample carries under 200,000 clones, more than 75% recorded once. The gene calls are TRBV2 and TRBJ1-2; 7 bases match TRBD1. The sequenced sample consisted of peripheral blood. This TCR derives from a man aged 35 to 55 with active or convalescent COVID-19. The CDR3 loop reads CASSLTGNYGYTF. DNA of the CDR3: TGTGCCAGCAGCCTGACAGGGAACTATGGCTACACCTTC. The full variable domain, its missing parts supplied by reference TRBV2 and TRBJ1-2, is EPEVTQTPSHQVTQMGQEVILRCVPISNHLYFYWYRQILGQKVEFLVSFYNNEISEKSEIFDDQFSVERPDGSNFTLKIRSTKLEDSAMYFCASSLTGNYGYTFGSGTRLTVV.